One and the same sample provided the 3 T cell receptor beta chains below, sequenced in a study of T cell responses to AZD1222 COVID-19 vaccine. Some clones are missing from TCRdb's copy, which holds only in-frame ones; the method was immunoSEQ multiplex PCR. The sample yields 65,000 to 80,000 clones, 92% seen once. This material consisted of peripheral blood, taken on day 0 of MenACWY control vaccination. These receptors all stem from an adult in good health.

This chain connects TRBV29-1 to TRBJ1-2; 8 nucleotides line up with TRBD1. The CDR3 totals 14 residues. CDR1 is SQVTM, CDR2 ANQGSEA, per germline. V dropped 4 bases and J dropped 2; count of bases not matched to a gene: 6. The CDR3 reads CSVGEQGGNYGYTF. DNA for the CDR3: TGCAGCGTTGGTGAACAGGGGGGGAACTATGGCTACACCTTC.

V and J are TRBV28 and TRBJ2-5; no firm D call. CDR3 length: 15 residues. CDR1 is MDHEN, CDR2 SYDVKM, per germline. The V gene lost 4 bases and the J gene lost 0 bases, with 12 bases spanning the gap. CDR3 sequence reads: CASSSPSMNQETQYF. The CDR3 nucleotides read TGTGCCAGCAGTTCCCCCAGCATGAACCAAGAGACCCAGTACTTC.

This clone was counted once. The V and J genes are TRBV6-6 and TRBJ2-7, with TRBD1 matching 10 bases. There are 15 residues in the CDR3. Germline V lookup: CDR1 MNHNY, CDR2 SVGAGI (reference sequence). V trimming: 2 bases; J trimming: 0 bases; junction bases outside the gene matches: 1. CDR3 in DNA: TGTGCCAGCAGTTACGGGACAGGGGTCTCCTACGAGCAGTACTTC. Translating it yields CASSYGTGVSYEQYF.